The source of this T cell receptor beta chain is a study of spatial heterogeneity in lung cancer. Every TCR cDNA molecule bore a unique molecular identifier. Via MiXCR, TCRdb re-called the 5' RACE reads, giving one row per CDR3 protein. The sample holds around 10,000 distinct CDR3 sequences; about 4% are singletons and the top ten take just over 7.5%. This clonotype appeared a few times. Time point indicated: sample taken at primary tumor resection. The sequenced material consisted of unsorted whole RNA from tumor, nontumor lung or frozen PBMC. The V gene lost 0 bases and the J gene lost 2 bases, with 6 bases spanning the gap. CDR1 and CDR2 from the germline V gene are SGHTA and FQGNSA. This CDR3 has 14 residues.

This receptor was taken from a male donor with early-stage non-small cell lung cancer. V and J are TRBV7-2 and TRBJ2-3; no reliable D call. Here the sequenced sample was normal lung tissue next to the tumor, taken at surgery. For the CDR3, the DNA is TGTGCCAGCAGCTTAGCGACCTTCACAGATACGCAGTATTTT. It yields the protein CASSLATFTDTQYF.